This TCR beta chain was observed in a study of persistence of HIV-infected CD4 T cells. Stimulation used approximately 9.5 ug/mL lysate from CMV-infected fibroblasts. CD40L-negative CD69-negative CD45RO-high memory CD4+ T cells were sorted as populations depleted of antigen-responding cells. About this clone: Its antigen is still unknown.

This was the immunoSEQ version 4 assay in survey mode. Sequencing used immunoSEQ multiplex PCR; TCRdb keeps in-frame clones, though not all of them. The repertoire holds roughly 41,000 clones, around 80% seen once, with 1.5% to 2% in the top ten. This receptor was taken from an adult man with HIV who was CMV-seropositive. Sequenced here: CD4+ T cells sorted from PBMCs after approximately 20-hour stimulation, sampled from a patient who received antiretroviral therapy.

In DNA form, the CDR3 reads TGTGCCTGGAGTGCGGTGACAGGGGGAGGAGATACGCAGTATTTT. This translates into CAWSAVTGGGDTQYF. The chain uses TRBV30 and TRBJ2-3; 9 bases align to TRBD1. This CDR3 region has 15 residues. J gave up 5 bases and V 1 base, and 7 bases lay outside the gene matches. Germline CDR1 reads GTSNPN; CDR2 reads SVGIG (reference sequence).